This TCR beta chain emerged from a study of OX40 agonist ivuxolimab in advanced cancers. Study-level background: The costimulatory receptor OX40 (CD134) was targeted by ivuxolimab, a fully human IgG2 agonistic monoclonal antibody. Peripheral TCRbeta sequencing aimed to test whether ivuxolimab altered TCR sequence diversity and caused clonal T-cell expansion. Of the approximately 50 dose-escalation patients, hepatocellular carcinoma was present in approximately 20, melanoma in around 15, renal cell carcinoma in 9 and head and neck cancer in 9. The monotherapy dose-escalation portion (N ≈ 50 patients) of the phase I ivuxolimab trial is reported in the paper. Intravenous ivuxolimab was administered to patients every 2 weeks at six dose levels: 0.01, 0.1, 0.3, 1.5, 3 and 10 mg/kg. Partial responses occurred in three dose-escalation patients, of whom one had hepatocellular carcinoma and two had cutaneous melanoma. A male proportion of 82.7% and a mean age of around 60 years, ranging from roughly 23 to 90, were recorded for the dose-escalation cohort. Patients were allowed to have had prior anti-PD-1, anti-PD-L1 or anti-CTLA-4 therapy, and roughly 40% of the dose-escalation patients had previously received checkpoint inhibitors.

Patients with autoimmune disease history or receiving systemic immunosuppression were excluded from the trial. In every dose cohort, peripheral blood was drawn for TCR sequencing at baseline, cycle 4 day 1, and cycle 7 day 1. The samples were taken from a phase I, first-in-human, multicenter, open-label dose-escalation trial of ivuxolimab. Adults with locally advanced or metastatic head and neck squamous cell, hepatocellular, melanoma or renal cell carcinoma were enrolled in the trial. CD4+ and CD8+ T cells were sorted separately from peripheral blood before TCR sequencing. Genomic DNA was isolated from the sorted cells so that the TCRbeta CDR3 region could be sequenced. TCRbeta CDR3 regions were sequenced using the immunoSEQ Assay. Sourced from immuneACCESS, this table was stored by TCRdb with only in-frame sequences that have V and J called. A share of the clones is absent; for the studies checked, an unresolved V gene accounts for under half, and the remainder has no known explanation. Within this sample are about 98,000 clones, with roughly 87% of them counted one time only. The top ten clones comprise approximately 0.54% of the sample.

Overall study results and their limits: At doses from 0.1 to 3.0 mg/kg, clonal expansion was seen in both CD4+ and CD8+ blood T cells between baseline and week 6. The antigen specificity of the peripheral T cells that underwent clonal expansion was not determined. In the 0.1-3.0 mg/kg groups, partial responders had among the lowest normalized peripheral clonal expansion, particularly in CD8+ T cells. Low levels of normalized T-cell clonal expansion were also seen in some nonresponding patients. On average, CD8+ T cells showed more expanded clones than CD4+ T cells after ivuxolimab.

A note on this clone: Its recognized antigen is unknown. No much larger clone exists at a distance of one base, and base qualities are not known.

The receptor comes from an adult with an advanced solid tumor such as melanoma, head and neck, liver or kidney cancer. The specimen was CD4+ or CD8+ T cells sorted from blood, collected in a trial of the OX40 agonist ivuxolimab.

The CDR3 is CASSIGGGPDAYEQYF. The sequenced DNA: TGTGCCAGTAGTATAGGAGGGGGGCCTGATGCCTACGAGCAGTACTTC. The rearranged chain carries TRBV19 and TRBJ2-7; the D gene cannot be resolved beyond TRBD1 or TRBD2, each matching 6 bases. V lost 1 base and J lost 2 bases; the stretch between them is 15 bases long. Inclusive of the bounding cysteine and phenylalanine, the CDR3 is 16 residues long. Of the read, only the CDR3 DNA is kept; its 48 bases are in frame from base 1. CDR1 and CDR2, per the germline V gene (reference sequence), are LNHDA and SQIVND.